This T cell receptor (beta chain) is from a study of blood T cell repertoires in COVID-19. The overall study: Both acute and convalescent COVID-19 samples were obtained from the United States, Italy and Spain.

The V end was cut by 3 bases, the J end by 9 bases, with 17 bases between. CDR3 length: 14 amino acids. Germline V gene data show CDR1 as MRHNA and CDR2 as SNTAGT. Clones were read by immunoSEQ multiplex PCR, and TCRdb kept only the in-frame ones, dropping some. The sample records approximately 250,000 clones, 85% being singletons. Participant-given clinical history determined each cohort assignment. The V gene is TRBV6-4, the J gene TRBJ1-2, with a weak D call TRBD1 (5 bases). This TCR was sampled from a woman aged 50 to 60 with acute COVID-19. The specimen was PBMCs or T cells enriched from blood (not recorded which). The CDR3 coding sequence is TGTGCCAGCAGTGAAGGCGGGACCCCCTGGAGCTACACCTTC. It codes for CASSEGGTPWSYTF.